The entry that follows covers one T cell receptor beta chain sequence. The antigen is unknown. The germline CDR1 and CDR2 sequences are KGHSH and LQKENI. The CDR3 has 16 amino acids. With V trimmed by 5 bases and J by 0 bases, 9 bases remained unmatched. Sequenced by immunoSEQ multiplex PCR; TCRdb stores in-frame clones only, minus some. The sample yields 100,000 to 150,000 clones, roughly nine tenths seen once. This sample is part of a study of cytomegalovirus exposure and HLA in healthy donors. Study-wide background: It was reported in a later analysis that the same platform had been used for the 120 validation repertoires as for the roughly 670 first-cohort repertoires. Study-wide results and caveats: As confirmed in vitro, a few CMV-associated chains were specific for CMV antigens.

Source material: PBMCs. This receptor was identified in a woman between 18 and 30 years old in good health and CMV-seronegative. The V gene is TRBV18, the J gene TRBJ1-1; 7 bases map to TRBD1. As DNA, the CDR3 is TGTGCCAGCTCAGTGCAGGGACAGAGCATGAACACTGAAGCTTTCTTT. Encoded protein: CASSVQGQSMNTEAFF. Looking up the rest from reference TRBV18 and TRBJ1-1 gives the full variable domain: NAGVMQNPRHLVRRRGQEARLRCSPMKGHSHVYWYRQLPEEGLKFMVYLQKENIIDESGMPKERFSAEFPKEGPSILRIQQVVRGDSAAYFCASSVQGQSMNTEAFFGQGTRLTVV.